These 27 T cell receptor beta chains originate from one sample sequenced in a study of blood T cell repertoires in COVID-19. Clones were sequenced by immunoSEQ multiplex PCR, and TCRdb holds only the in-frame ones, with some missing. The table has some 400,000 clones, 91% seen once. What was sequenced was PBMCs or T cells enriched from blood (not recorded which). All receptors derive from a middle-aged woman who had been exposed to COVID-19.

The rearrangement uses TRBV9 and TRBJ1-1; the D is unclear. The CDR3 runs 13 residues. Per the germline V gene, CDR1 is SGDLS and CDR2 is YYNGEE. Between the trimmed V and J ends, which lost 0 bases and 0 bases, there was a span of 3 bases. The CDR3 nucleotides read TGTGCCAGCAGCGTAGAGCTGAACACTGAAGCTTTCTTT. It translates to CASSVELNTEAFF.

The rearrangement links TRBV7-9 to TRBJ1-1; D is unresolved. The CDR3 has 14 residues. The germline V and J ends were trimmed by 2 bases and 4 bases, with 11 bases remaining between them. Germline V gives CDR1 SEHNR, CDR2 FQNEAQ (reference sequence). The CDR3 spells CASSLSREGTEAFF. The CDR3 coding sequence is TGTGCCAGCAGCTTATCCCGGGAAGGCACTGAAGCTTTCTTT.

This clone was seen a single time. The chain recombines TRBV4-1 with TRBJ1-1; the D gene is possibly TRBD1 (6 bases). This CDR3 region has 18 residues. Per the germline V gene, CDR1 is MGHRA and CDR2 is YSYEKL. The V gene lost 3 bases and the J gene lost 0 bases, with 20 bases spanning the gap. Written as DNA, the CDR3 is TGCGCCAGCAGCCATGCAGGGGTCCATAAGAAAATGAACACTGAAGCTTTCTTT. It yields the protein CASSHAGVHKKMNTEAFF.

The gene calls are TRBV2 and TRBJ1-5; D is undetermined. The CDR3 is 15 residues long. The V gene lost 4 bases and the J gene lost 0 bases, with 10 bases spanning the gap. Germline V lookup: CDR1 SNHLY, CDR2 FYNNEI. The CDR3 DNA is TGTGCCAGCAGTGGGCAGCGGCATAGCAATCAGCCCCAGCATTTT. This codes for CASSGQRHSNQPQHF.

This chain uses TRBV2 with TRBJ2-5, with D maybe TRBD2 (6 bases). The CDR3 covers 12 residues. V shed 4 bases and J shed 4 bases, with 7 bases lying between them. Germline V gene sequence: CDR1 SNHLY, CDR2 FYNNEI. CDR3 in DNA: TGTGCCAGCAGTGTACTAGCAGAGACCCAGTACTTC. The encoded protein is CASSVLAETQYF. The full variable domain, completed using reference TRBV2 and TRBJ2-5, is EPEVTQTPSHQVTQMGQEVILRCVPISNHLYFYWYRQILGQKVEFLVSFYNNEISEKSEIFDDQFSVERPDGSNFTLKIRSTKLEDSAMYFCASSVLAETQYFGPGTRLLVL.

The chain links TRBV11-2 to TRBJ2-1; D possibly corresponds to TRBD2 (6 bases). Trimming removed 5 bases at V and 2 bases at J, with 10 bases between. The length of the CDR3 is 14 residues. Germline V gene sequence: CDR1 SGHAT, CDR2 FQNNGV. CDR3 nucleotide sequence: TGTGCCAGCAGCCCGGGGGTAGCCTACAATGAGCAGTTCTTC. It is translated as CASSPGVAYNEQFF.

In DNA, the CDR3 is TGTGCCAGCAATTGGGGCGGGGGCAATCAGCCCCAGCATTTT. Protein: CASNWGGGNQPQHF. The chain couples TRBV19 to TRBJ1-5; D is perhaps TRBD1 (5 bases). Germline V gene lookup returns CDR1 LNHDA and CDR2 SQIVND (reference sequence). V lost 9 bases, J lost 2 bases, and 14 bases lay in between. CDR3 length: 14 amino acids. Combining the CDR3 with reference TRBV19 and TRBJ1-5 gives the whole variable domain DGGITQSPKYLFRKEGQNVTLSCEQNLNHDAMYWYRQDPGQGLRLIYYSQIVNDFQKGDIAEGYSVSREKKESFPLTVTSAQKNPTAFYLCASNWGGGNQPQHFGDGTRLSIL.

V is TRBV6-4 and J is TRBJ1-1; maybe TRBD1 (6 bases). V lost 2 bases and J lost 5, with 9 bases in between. The CDR3 is 13 amino acids. CDR1 is MRHNA, CDR2 SNTAGT, per germline. CDR3 sequence reads: CASSDGRGTEAFF. CDR3 DNA sequence: TGTGCCAGCAGTGACGGGAGGGGGACTGAAGCTTTCTTT.

The J gene is TRBJ1-2, the V gene TRBV5-1; possible D gene TRBD1, 6 bases. Trimming pared 3 bases from V and 0 bases from J, leaving 12 bases between. The V gene's germline CDR1 is SGHRS and CDR2 YFSETQ. This CDR3 has 15 residues. The CDR3 spells CASSSDSTTNYGYTF. The CDR3 coding sequence is TGCGCCAGCAGCTCGGACAGCACTACTAACTATGGCTACACCTTC.

V usage is TRBV14 and J usage is TRBJ2-7; 8 nucleotides match TRBD1. The junction had 5 bases not matched to a gene; V was cut back by 0 bases and J by 1 base. The CDR3 runs to 16 residues. Germline V gives CDR1 SGHDN, CDR2 FVKESK. CDR3 coding DNA: TGTGCCAGCAGCCAAGATCCCCACAGGGGGTCCTACGAGCAGTACTTC. Translated: CASSQDPHRGSYEQYF.

V usage is TRBV11-2 and J usage is TRBJ1-6, with 11 nucleotides matching TRBD1. The V gene's germline CDR1 is SGHAT and CDR2 FQNNGV. The trim removed 11 bases at V and 7 bases at J, leaving 10 bases unmatched. The CDR3 is 15 amino acids. The CDR3 nucleotides read TGTGCCTTCTTGGTGGACAGGGGGCCAAATTCACCCCTCCACTTT. This sequence encodes CAFLVDRGPNSPLHF.

This clone has more than one count but fewer than ten. The chain employs TRBV4-1 and TRBJ1-4, with TRBD1 identical over 8 bases. This CDR3 region has 15 residues. The trim removed 3 bases at V and 7 bases at J, leaving 7 bases unmatched. The germline V gene has CDR1 MGHRA and CDR2 YSYEKL. The CDR3 here is CASSQSGTGGEKLFF. The CDR3 bases are TGCGCCAGCAGCCAGTCCGGGACAGGCGGTGAAAAACTGTTTTTT.

This clone was observed once. The chain is built from TRBV2 and TRBJ2-3, with 10 bases that match TRBD2. Looked up from germline, CDR1 is SNHLY and CDR2 is FYNNEI. CDR3 length: 19 residues. Germline trimming cut 3 bases from V and 0 bases from J; bases unmatched to any gene: 12. The CDR3 bases are TGTGCCAGCAGTGACATGACTTTAGCGGGGGGCTCTAGCACAGATACGCAGTATTTT. The encoded protein is CASSDMTLAGGSSTDTQYF.

CDR3 sequence: CASSLVSPGQGLSYEQYF. Here the CDR3 DNA reads TGTGCCAGCAGCCTCGTTTCTCCGGGACAGGGCCTCTCCTACGAGCAGTACTTC. The chain joins TRBV11-2 to TRBJ2-7; 9 positions match TRBD1. The V and J ends lost 5 bases and 0 bases, in that order; junction bases with no gene match: 14. This CDR3 comprises 18 residues. Germline-derived CDR1 and CDR2 are SGHAT and FQNNGV.

The chain couples TRBV7-2 to TRBJ1-1; 7 nucleotides agree with TRBD1. J gave up 3 bases and V 4 bases, and 5 bases lay outside the gene matches. This CDR3 has 14 residues. The germline CDR1 and CDR2 sequences are SGHTA and FQGNSA. For the CDR3, the DNA is TGTGCCAGCAGCTCGACAGGGTTGTACACTGAAGCTTTCTTT. It codes for CASSSTGLYTEAFF. Looking up the rest from reference TRBV7-2 and TRBJ1-1 gives the full variable domain: GAGVSQSPSNKVTEKGKDVELRCDPISGHTALYWYRQSLGQGLEFLIYFQGNSAPDKSGLPSDRFSAERTGGSVSTLTIQRTQQEDSAVYLCASSSTGLYTEAFFGQGTRLTVV.

V is TRBV6-5 and J is TRBJ1-1, with D unclear. V lost 2 bases and J lost 3, with 7 bases in between. The germline CDR1 and CDR2 sequences are MNHEY and SVGAGI. CDR3 length: 13 residues. CDR3 sequence (DNA): TGTGCCAGCAGTTACGGCCGGGACACTGAAGCTTTCTTT. It is translated as CASSYGRDTEAFF.

This clone was found a few times. The chain employs TRBV15 and TRBJ2-1; D gene ambiguous. Germline-derived CDR1 and CDR2 are LNHNV and YYDKDF (reference sequence). This CDR3 is 13 amino acids long. Trimming stripped 0 bases from V and 7 bases from J, with 7 bases between. CDR3 in DNA: TGTGCCACCAGCAGAGATCGAGTAAATGAGCAGTTCTTC. Amino acid sequence: CATSRDRVNEQFF.

The rearrangement uses TRBV7-9 and TRBJ2-6, with TRBD1 identical over 10 bases. J was trimmed by 2 bases and V by 2 bases; bases with no gene match: 9. Germline lookup yields CDR1 SEHNR and CDR2 FQNEAQ (reference sequence). This CDR3 has 19 amino acids. This chain's CDR3 is CASSLNPGQGITGANVLTF. CDR3 nucleotides: TGTGCCAGCAGCTTAAACCCGGGACAGGGGATTACTGGGGCCAACGTCCTGACTTTC.

The chain recombines TRBV11-2 with TRBJ1-6, with D possibly TRBD1 on 6 matching bases. The V and J ends lost 3 bases and 4 bases respectively, with 16 bases between them. The length of the CDR3 is 17 residues. Germline CDR1 reads SGHAT; CDR2 reads FQNNGV. Written as DNA, the CDR3 is TGTGCCAGCAGCTTCCACCTCGGGCAGGGGTATAATTCACCCCTCCACTTT. This translates into CASSFHLGQGYNSPLHF.

The chain uses TRBV6-2 or TRBV6-3 and TRBJ1-2, with D tentatively TRBD1 (6 bases). The CDR3 contains 13 residues. V was shortened by 4 bases and J by 13 bases, with 19 bases between the two germline ends. CDR1 MNHEY and CDR2 SVGEGT come from the germline V gene. The CDR3 spells CASSLGAAPRFTF. Here the CDR3 DNA reads TGTGCCAGCAGTTTGGGGGCCGCTCCGCGGTTCACCTTC.

The chain links TRBV5-4 to TRBJ1-1; TRBD1 is a possible D gene (6 bases). CDR1 is SGHNT and CDR2 is YYREEE in the germline V gene (reference sequence). The ends were cut back, 2 bases at V and 2 bases at J, with 13 bases in the middle. The CDR3 has 15 residues. The CDR3 DNA is TGTGCCAGCAGCTTAATGACAGGCCTTAACACTGAAGCTTTCTTT. This codes for CASSLMTGLNTEAFF.

Points on this clone: One end of the junction fails to match germline, which may point to a read error. The chain has TRBV19 and TRBJ2-7; D remains unclear. The CDR3 is 12 amino acids. Germline loops: CDR1 LNHDA, CDR2 SQIVND (reference sequence). For the CDR3, the DNA is TGTGCCAGTAGTGTTCCCGGCGGTAGCCCGTCTTTC. As protein: CASSVPGGSPSF.

As DNA, the CDR3 is TGTGCCAGCAGTGAAGCGGGGGGGAGGGTCGCCAAAAACATTCAGTACTTC. It translates to CASSEAGGRVAKNIQYF. The genes are TRBV2 and TRBJ2-4, with 7 bases identical to TRBD2. The CDR3 is 17 residues long. Germline loops: CDR1 SNHLY, CDR2 FYNNEI. J lost 1 base, V lost 0 bases, and 6 bases had no gene match.

A remark on this clone: At the DNA level, this CDR3 is encoded by other sequences in the same sample as well. This chain links TRBV7-9 with TRBJ1-1, with 8 bases lining up with TRBD1. The CDR3 sequence is 14 residues long. V was clipped by 0 bases and J by 4 bases; unmatched bases: 1. Germline CDR1 is SEHNR and CDR2 is FQNEAQ (reference sequence). The CDR3 loop reads CASSLATGGTEAFF. The DNA of the CDR3 is TGTGCCAGCAGCTTAGCAACAGGGGGCACTGAAGCTTTCTTT.

V and J are TRBV3-1 (or the pseudogene TRBV3-2) and TRBJ1-2; 10 nucleotides match TRBD1. CDR3 length: 13 amino acids. V lost 4 bases, J lost 8 bases, and 4 bases stayed unmatched. Germline V lookup: CDR1 LGHDT, CDR2 YNNKEL (reference sequence). CDR3 DNA sequence: TGTGCCAGCAGCCGAGCGACAGGGGGCGGCTACACCTTC. It yields the protein CASSRATGGGYTF.

The V gene is TRBV7-2, the J gene TRBJ2-1, with D possibly being TRBD1 (5 bases). Trimming removed 5 bases from V and 14 bases from J, with 19 bases in between. Per germline, CDR1 SGHTA and CDR2 FQGNSA. The CDR3 covers 13 residues. DNA of the CDR3: TGTGCCAGCAGCCCGCCGACAGCCTATCCGAAGTTCTTC. Its protein product is CASSPPTAYPKFF. Complete variable domain (other parts from reference TRBV7-2 and TRBJ2-1): GAGVSQSPSNKVTEKGKDVELRCDPISGHTALYWYRQSLGQGLEFLIYFQGNSAPDKSGLPSDRFSAERTGGSVSTLTIQRTQQEDSAVYLCASSPPTAYPKFFGPGTRLTVL.

The J gene is TRBJ1-3, the V gene TRBV12-3 or TRBV12-4, with D perhaps matching TRBD1 (5 bases). This CDR3 has 13 amino acids. Trimming cost V 8 bases and J 2 bases, with 10 bases left between them. CDR3 bases: TGTGCCAGCTCACGGGGGGCTGGAAACACCATATATTTT. Its translation is CASSRGAGNTIYF.